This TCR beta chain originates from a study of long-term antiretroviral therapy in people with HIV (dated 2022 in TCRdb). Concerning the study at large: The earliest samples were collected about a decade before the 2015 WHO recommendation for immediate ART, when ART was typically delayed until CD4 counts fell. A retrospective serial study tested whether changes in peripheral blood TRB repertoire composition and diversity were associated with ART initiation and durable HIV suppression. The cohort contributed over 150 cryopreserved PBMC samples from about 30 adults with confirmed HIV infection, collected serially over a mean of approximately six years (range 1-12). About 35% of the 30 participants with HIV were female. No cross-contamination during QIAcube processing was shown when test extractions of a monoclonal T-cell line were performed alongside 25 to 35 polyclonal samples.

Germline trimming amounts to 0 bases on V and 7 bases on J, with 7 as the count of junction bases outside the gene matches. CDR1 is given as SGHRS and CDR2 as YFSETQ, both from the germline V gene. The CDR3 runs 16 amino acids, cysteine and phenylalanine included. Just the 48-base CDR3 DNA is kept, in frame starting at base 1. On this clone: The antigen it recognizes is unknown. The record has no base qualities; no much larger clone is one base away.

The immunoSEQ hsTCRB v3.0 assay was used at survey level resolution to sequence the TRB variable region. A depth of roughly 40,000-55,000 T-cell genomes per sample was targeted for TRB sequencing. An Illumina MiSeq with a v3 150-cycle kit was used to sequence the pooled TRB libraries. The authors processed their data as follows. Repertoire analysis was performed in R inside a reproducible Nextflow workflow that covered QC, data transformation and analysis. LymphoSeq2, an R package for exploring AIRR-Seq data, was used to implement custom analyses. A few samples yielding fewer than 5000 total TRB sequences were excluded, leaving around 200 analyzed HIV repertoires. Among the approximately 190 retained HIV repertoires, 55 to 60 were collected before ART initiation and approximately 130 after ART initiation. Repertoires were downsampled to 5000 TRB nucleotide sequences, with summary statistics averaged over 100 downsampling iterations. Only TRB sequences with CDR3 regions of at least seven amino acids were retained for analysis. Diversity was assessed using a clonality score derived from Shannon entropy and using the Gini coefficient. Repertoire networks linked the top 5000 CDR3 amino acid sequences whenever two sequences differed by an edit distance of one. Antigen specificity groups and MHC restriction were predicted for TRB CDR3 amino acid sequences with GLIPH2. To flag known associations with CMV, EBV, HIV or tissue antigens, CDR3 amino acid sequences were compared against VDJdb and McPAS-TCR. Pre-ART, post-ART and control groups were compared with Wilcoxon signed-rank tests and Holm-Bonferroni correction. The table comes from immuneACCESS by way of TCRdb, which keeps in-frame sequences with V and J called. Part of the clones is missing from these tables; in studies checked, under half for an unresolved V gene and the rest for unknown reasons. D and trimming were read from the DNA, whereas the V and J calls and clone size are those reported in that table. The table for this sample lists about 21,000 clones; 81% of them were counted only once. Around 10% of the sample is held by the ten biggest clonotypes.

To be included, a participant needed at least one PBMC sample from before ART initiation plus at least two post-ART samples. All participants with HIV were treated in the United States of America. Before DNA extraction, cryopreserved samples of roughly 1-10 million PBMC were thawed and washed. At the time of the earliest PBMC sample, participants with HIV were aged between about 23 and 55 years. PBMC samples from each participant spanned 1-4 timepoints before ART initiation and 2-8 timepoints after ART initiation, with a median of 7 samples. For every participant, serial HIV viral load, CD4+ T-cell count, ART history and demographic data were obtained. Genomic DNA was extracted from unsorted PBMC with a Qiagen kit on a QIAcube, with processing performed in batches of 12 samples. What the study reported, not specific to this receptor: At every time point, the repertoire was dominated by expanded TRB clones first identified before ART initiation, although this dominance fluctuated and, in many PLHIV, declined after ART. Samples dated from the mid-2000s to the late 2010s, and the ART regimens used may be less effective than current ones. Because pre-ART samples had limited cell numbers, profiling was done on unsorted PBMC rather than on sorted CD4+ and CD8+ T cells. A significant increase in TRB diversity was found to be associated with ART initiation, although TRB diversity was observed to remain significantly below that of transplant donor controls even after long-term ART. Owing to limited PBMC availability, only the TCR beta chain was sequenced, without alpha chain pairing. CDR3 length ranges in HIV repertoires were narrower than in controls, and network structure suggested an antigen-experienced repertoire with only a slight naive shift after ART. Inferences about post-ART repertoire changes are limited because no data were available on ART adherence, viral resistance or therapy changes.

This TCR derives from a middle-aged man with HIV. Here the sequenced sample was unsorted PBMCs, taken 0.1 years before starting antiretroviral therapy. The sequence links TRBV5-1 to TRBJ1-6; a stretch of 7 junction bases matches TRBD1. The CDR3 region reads CASSLDQDRDNSPLHF. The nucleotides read TGCGCCAGCAGCTTGGACCAAGACAGGGACAATTCACCCCTCCACTTT.